This T cell receptor beta chain was identified in a study of PD-L1 blockade in urothelial cancer. V was trimmed by 4 bases and J by 4 bases, leaving 8 bases between them. The germline V gene encodes CDR1 LNHDA and CDR2 SQIVND (reference sequence). The CDR3 covers 13 residues. The data were produced by immunoSEQ multiplex PCR, yet TCRdb's version contains in-frame clones alone and is incomplete. This sample carries roughly 38,000 clones, around 82% of them seen once, and the ten largest clones take under 8%. Specified time point: pretreatment peripheral blood. Sequenced here: PBMCs, sampled around atezolizumab (anti-PD-L1) treatment. The genes are TRBV19 and TRBJ2-1; D uncertain. The origin of this receptor is a man aged 55 to 69 with urothelial cancer. The CDR3 here is CASSTEKYNEQFF. CDR3 sequence (DNA): TGTGCCAGTAGTACGGAGAAGTACAATGAGCAGTTCTTC. Combining the CDR3 with reference TRBV19 and TRBJ2-1 gives the whole variable domain DGGITQSPKYLFRKEGQNVTLSCEQNLNHDAMYWYRQDPGQGLRLIYYSQIVNDFQKGDIAEGYSVSREKKESFPLTVTSAQKNPTAFYLCASSTEKYNEQFFGPGTRLTVL.